This TCR beta chain was found in a study of T cell repertoires in cytomegalovirus infection. TCRdb re-called the reads through MiXCR, storing one row per CDR3 protein. Among approximately 1,000,000 distinct CDR3 sequences listed, less than 40% were seen once. The CDR3 contains 17 residues. Per the germline V gene, CDR1 is KGHSH and CDR2 is LQKENI. Trimming took off 1 base at V and 4 bases at J, with 16 bases between the two ends. General study points: Dominating the ex vivo response were HLA-C-restricted CMV-specific TCR beta clonotypes. CMV carriers having the relevant HLA were flagged by cumulative public TCR beta family frequency.

About this clonotype: Its cognate antigen is unknown.

The specimen comprised cultured CD8+ T cells from PBMCs, sampled from culture after CMV antigen stimulation. The TCR was taken from a human donor in good health (CMV status not recorded). Some clones in this sample may be carry-over from other donors' samples. This sequence joins TRBV18 and TRBJ2-2; maybe TRBD2 (5 bases). This chain's CDR3 is CASSPQRTHVGTGELFF. The CDR3 bases are TGTGCCAGCTCACCACAGCGGACCCACGTCGGCACCGGGGAGCTGTTTTTT. The variable domain in full, completed from reference TRBV18 and TRBJ2-2, reads NAGVMQNPRHLVRRRGQEARLRCSPMKGHSHVYWYRQLPEEGLKFMVYLQKENIIDESGMPKERFSAEFPKEGPSILRIQQVVRGDSAAYFCASSPQRTHVGTGELFFGEGSRLTVL.